This T cell receptor beta chain was captured in a study of shared clonotypes between healthy human individuals. 200 ng DNA, 30,000 or so T cell genomes, went into each sorted-subset replicate PCR. Methods used by the authors: Without quality scores, immunoSEQ junctional reads could not be filtered like full-length reads. Clones were sequenced by immunoSEQ multiplex PCR, and TCRdb holds only the in-frame ones, with some missing. The DNA gave D and trimming, while V, J and clone size come from that table. The sample includes roughly 590,000 clones, around 95% seen only once; the top ten take around 0.11%. Only CD45RO-negative cells positively selected for CCR7 counted as naive CD8 cells, so terminally differentiated effector memory CD45RA+ cells were excluded. Trimming stripped 6 bases from V and 6 bases from J, with 15 bases between. Germline values: CDR1 SQVTM, CDR2 ANQGSEA. This CDR3 contains 12 residues.

Broader study findings: Among donors, sharing of clonotypes was expected to be affected by sequencing depth. The researchers took only blood, and tissue repertoires probably look different.

A word on this clone: Its antigen is currently unknown.

The chain recombines TRBV29-1 with TRBJ2-7; maybe TRBD2 (6 bases). The sample taken for sequencing was naive CD8+ T cells sorted from blood. The clonotype originates from a woman aged 30 to 39 in good health. This CDR3 reads CSVKGEVGEQYF. The DNA of the CDR3 is TGCAGCGTCAAAGGGGAGGTTGGCGAGCAGTACTTC.